These T cell receptor beta chains were read from a single sample in a study of vaccination effects on CD4 cells after COVID-19. These receptors' antigens are unknown. Here immunoSEQ multiplex PCR was the method, and the copy in TCRdb shows in-frame clones only, minus some. The sample has around 30,000 clones, 55% to 75% seen once. The sequenced sample was CD4+ T cells from PBMCs cultured with HCoV-229E spike peptides, obtained before COVID-19 vaccination. All receptors derive from a human donor who received a COVID-19 vaccine. Each CDR3 is given with its conserved first and last residue. A D gene is named only where the DNA matches it firmly. Not all rows give a size; the values are once, few, many and, for expanded clones, a class.

v_call: TRBV5-6
clone_size: -
d_call: -
j_call: TRBJ1-2
cdr3_nt: TGTGCCAGCAGCCCGCCACGGGCGGGGCAGGTCTATGGCTACACCTTC
cdr3_aa: CASSPPRAGQVYGYTF

v_call: TRBV5-1
clone_size: -
d_call: -
j_call: TRBJ2-1
cdr3_nt: TGCGCCAGCAGCTTGCCCGGGGGCTCCTACAATGAGCAGTTCTTC
cdr3_aa: CASSLPGGSYNEQFF

v_call: TRBV27
clone_size: -
d_call: TRBD2
j_call: TRBJ2-7
cdr3_nt: TGTGCCAGCGGGGCTAGCCCGCTAGCGGGGGCGTCCTACGAGCAGTACTTC
cdr3_aa: CASGASPLAGASYEQYF

v_call: TRBV7-2
clone_size: -
d_call: TRBD2
j_call: TRBJ2-1
cdr3_nt: TGTGCCAGCAGCTTAGCGGGACTAGGTGAGCAGTTCTTC
cdr3_aa: CASSLAGLGEQFF

v_call: TRBV27
clone_size: -
d_call: -
j_call: TRBJ2-1
cdr3_nt: TGTGCCAGCAGTTTACTAGGGGACGATGAGCAGTTCTTC
cdr3_aa: CASSLLGDDEQFF

v_call: TRBV1
clone_size: once
d_call: -
j_call: TRBJ2-1
cdr3_nt: TGCACCAGCAGCCAAGATTTGTACGGAGTGGGTGAGAATGAGCAGTTCTTC
cdr3_aa: CTSSQDLYGVGENEQFF

v_call: TRBV24-1
clone_size: -
d_call: -
j_call: TRBJ2-2
cdr3_nt: TGTGCCACCAGTGATACGCGAAACACCGGGGAGCTGTTTTTT
cdr3_aa: CATSDTRNTGELFF

v_call: TRBV4-1
clone_size: -
d_call: TRBD1
j_call: TRBJ1-3
cdr3_nt: TGCGCCAGCAGCCCGGGCAGGGGGACCTCTGGAAACACCATATATTTT
cdr3_aa: CASSPGRGTSGNTIYF

v_call: TRBV12-3/TRBV12-4
clone_size: once
d_call: -
j_call: TRBJ1-6
cdr3_nt: TGTGCCAGCAGTTTAGTTAGCTCACCCCTCCACTTT
cdr3_aa: CASSLVSSPLHF

v_call: TRBV7-9
clone_size: -
d_call: TRBD2
j_call: TRBJ2-1
cdr3_nt: TGTGCCAGCAGCTTATTGTTTCGCGGGAGCTCCTACAATGAGCAGTTCTTC
cdr3_aa: CASSLLFRGSSYNEQFF

v_call: TRBV21-1
clone_size: -
d_call: -
j_call: TRBJ2-5
cdr3_nt: TGTGCCAGCAGAAGCCAAGAGACCCAGTACTTC
cdr3_aa: CASRSQETQYF

v_call: TRBV20-1
clone_size: once
d_call: -
j_call: TRBJ1-2
cdr3_nt: TGCAGTGCTACAGGTGTCTATGGCTACACCTTC
cdr3_aa: CSATGVYGYTF

v_call: TRBV6-6
clone_size: few
d_call: -
j_call: TRBJ1-1
cdr3_nt: TGTGCCAGCAGTTATCAGGGGAGTGGGAGCACTGAAGCTTTCTTT
cdr3_aa: CASSYQGSGSTEAFF

v_call: TRBV30
clone_size: -
d_call: -
j_call: TRBJ1-5
cdr3_nt: TGTGCCTGGAGTATAGGTCCGTCCCAGCCCCAGCATTTT
cdr3_aa: CAWSIGPSQPQHF

v_call: TRBV30
clone_size: few
d_call: -
j_call: TRBJ1-2
cdr3_nt: TGTGCCTGGAGGGCAGGGGCTCGGTATGGCTACACCTTC
cdr3_aa: CAWRAGARYGYTF

v_call: TRBV7-2
clone_size: -
d_call: -
j_call: TRBJ2-3
cdr3_nt: TGTGCCAGCAGCACAGGGGGGGCAGGGTTGGGAGATACGCAGTATTTT
cdr3_aa: CASSTGGAGLGDTQYF

v_call: TRBV9
clone_size: -
d_call: -
j_call: TRBJ2-1
cdr3_nt: TGTGCCAGCAGCGCACGGGACGCGCCGTACAATGAGCAGTTCTTC
cdr3_aa: CASSARDAPYNEQFF

v_call: TRBV6-4
clone_size: once
d_call: -
j_call: TRBJ1-5
cdr3_nt: TGTGCCAGCAGTGACTCGACCGGGACAACCCAGCATTTT
cdr3_aa: CASSDSTGTTQHF

v_call: TRBV19
clone_size: -
d_call: -
j_call: TRBJ1-6
cdr3_nt: TGTGCCAGTAGTATAGCCCAGGGGAGTAATTCACCCCTCCACTTT
cdr3_aa: CASSIAQGSNSPLHF

v_call: TRBV5-1
clone_size: few
d_call: -
j_call: TRBJ2-2
cdr3_nt: TGCGCCAGCAGGACGGTAAACACCGGGGAGCTGTTTTTT
cdr3_aa: CASRTVNTGELFF

v_call: TRBV12-3/TRBV12-4
clone_size: -
d_call: -
j_call: TRBJ2-2
cdr3_nt: TGTGCCAGCAGTAGGGGCGTCGGGGAGCTGTTTTTT
cdr3_aa: CASSRGVGELFF

v_call: TRBV11-3
clone_size: -
d_call: -
j_call: TRBJ1-3
cdr3_nt: TGTGCCAGCAGCCGAGACAGCTCTGGAAACACCATATATTTT
cdr3_aa: CASSRDSSGNTIYF

v_call: TRBV7-2
clone_size: few
d_call: -
j_call: TRBJ2-2
cdr3_nt: TGTGCCAGCATCCAAGGAACGAACACCGGGGAGCTGTTTTTT
cdr3_aa: CASIQGTNTGELFF

v_call: TRBV28
clone_size: -
d_call: -
j_call: TRBJ1-1
cdr3_nt: TGTGCCAGCAGTTCTCTTACGGAAGCTTTCTTT
cdr3_aa: CASSSLTEAFF

v_call: TRBV29-1
clone_size: few
d_call: -
j_call: TRBJ1-1
cdr3_nt: TGCAGCGTTGTGGCACCCCGTCTGGGTGCTGAAGCTTTCTTT
cdr3_aa: CSVVAPRLGAEAFF

v_call: TRBV25-1
clone_size: -
d_call: TRBD1
j_call: TRBJ1-2
cdr3_nt: TGTGCCAGCAGTTGGGGACAGGGGAACTATGGCTACACCTTC
cdr3_aa: CASSWGQGNYGYTF

v_call: TRBV18
clone_size: -
d_call: -
j_call: TRBJ2-7
cdr3_nt: TGTGCCAGCTCACCACCGGCCAGGGACTACGAGCAGTACTTC
cdr3_aa: CASSPPARDYEQYF

v_call: TRBV25-1
clone_size: -
d_call: -
j_call: TRBJ1-2
cdr3_nt: TGTGCCACCTTGGGACCCGCGTCGCCTTGGGGCTACACCTTC
cdr3_aa: CATLGPASPWGYTF

v_call: TRBV6-5
clone_size: few
d_call: -
j_call: TRBJ2-1
cdr3_nt: TGTGCCAGCAGTTCTGAAGCCACAAGACCCGGGCAGTTCTTC
cdr3_aa: CASSSEATRPGQFF